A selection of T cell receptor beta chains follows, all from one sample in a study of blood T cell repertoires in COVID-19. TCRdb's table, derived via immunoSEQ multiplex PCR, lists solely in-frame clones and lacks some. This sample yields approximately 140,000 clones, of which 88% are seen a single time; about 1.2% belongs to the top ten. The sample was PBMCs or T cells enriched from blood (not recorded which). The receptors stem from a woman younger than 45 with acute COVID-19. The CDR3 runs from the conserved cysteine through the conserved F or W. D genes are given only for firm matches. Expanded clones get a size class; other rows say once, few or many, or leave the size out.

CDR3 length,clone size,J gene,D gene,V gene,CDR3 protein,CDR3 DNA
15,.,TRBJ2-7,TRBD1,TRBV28,CASSSDRVAPYEQYF,TGTGCCAGCAGTTCCGACAGGGTTGCCCCCTACGAGCAGTACTTC
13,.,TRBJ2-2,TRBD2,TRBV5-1,CASSTGGTGELFF,TGCGCCAGCAGCACGGGGGGGACCGGGGAGCTGTTTTTT
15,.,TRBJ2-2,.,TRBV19,CASARQDRNTGELFF,TGTGCCAGCGCACGACAGGACCGGAACACCGGGGAGCTGTTTTTT
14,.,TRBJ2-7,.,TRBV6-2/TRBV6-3,CASSFRRDSYEQYF,TGTGCCAGCAGTTTTCGGCGGGATTCTTACGAGCAGTACTTC
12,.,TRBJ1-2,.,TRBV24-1,CATSDIGYGYTF,TGTGCCACCAGTGATATCGGCTATGGCTACACCTTC
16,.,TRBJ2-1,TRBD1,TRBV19,CASKGQGRKYYNEQFF,TGTGCCAGTAAGGGACAGGGGCGAAAATATTACAATGAGCAGTTCTTC
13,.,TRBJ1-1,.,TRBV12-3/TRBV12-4,CASSLAENTEAFF,TGTGCCAGCAGCCTGGCGGAGAACACTGAAGCTTTCTTT
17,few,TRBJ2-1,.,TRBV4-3,CASSQVGPGGEYNEQFF,TGCGCCAGCAGCCAAGTGGGGCCGGGCGGGGAATACAATGAGCAGTTCTTC
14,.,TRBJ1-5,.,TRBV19,CASSVGDSNQPQHF,TGTGCCAGTAGTGTAGGCGATAGCAATCAGCCCCAGCATTTT
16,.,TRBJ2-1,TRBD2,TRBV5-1,CASSPTSGQYSNEQFF,TGCGCCAGCAGCCCGACTAGCGGCCAATATAGCAATGAGCAGTTCTTC
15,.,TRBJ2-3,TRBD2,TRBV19,CASSQTSGRTDTQYF,TGTGCCAGTAGTCAGACTAGCGGGAGGACAGATACGCAGTATTTT
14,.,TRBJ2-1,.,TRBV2,CASSEERGDGEQFF,TGTGCCAGCAGTGAGGAACGAGGCGACGGTGAGCAGTTCTTC
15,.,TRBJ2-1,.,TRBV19,CASSIREALHNEQFF,TGTGCCAGTAGTATACGGGAAGCCCTACACAATGAGCAGTTCTTC
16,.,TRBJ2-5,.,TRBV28,CASSPGAQWVQETQYF,TGTGCCAGCAGTCCTGGAGCTCAATGGGTCCAAGAGACCCAGTACTTC
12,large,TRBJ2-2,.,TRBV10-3,CAISETAGELFF,TGTGCCATCAGTGAAACCGCGGGGGAGCTGTTTTTT
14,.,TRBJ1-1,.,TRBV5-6,CASSLESGNTEAFF,TGTGCCAGCAGCTTGGAGAGCGGGAACACTGAAGCTTTCTTT
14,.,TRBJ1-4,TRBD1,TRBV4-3,CASSQGTGNEKLFF,TGCGCCAGCAGCCAAGGGACAGGGAATGAAAAACTGTTTTTT